A selection of T cell receptor beta chains follows, all from one sample in a study of blood T cell repertoires in COVID-19. Libraries were prepared by immunoSEQ multiplex PCR; TCRdb keeps only in-frame clonotypes and omits some of them. This table holds 45,000 or so clones, around 87% found once. The sequenced material came from peripheral blood. Source of these receptors: an elderly woman in a cohort sampled during active or convalescent COVID-19. The CDR3 runs from the conserved cysteine through the conserved F or W. The D gene is left open where the match is weak. Clone size is given for some rows only: seen once, a few or many times, or a class if the clone is expanded.

>NA|TRBJ1-1|TRBD1|TRBV5-1
TGCGCCAGCAGCTTGGGCGCAGGGGGCGAGGCTGAAGCTTTCTTT
CASSLGAGGEAEAFF
>NA|TRBJ1-3|TRBD1|TRBV2
TGTGCCAGCAGCCCACAGGGGGTAGCTGGAAACACCATATATTTT
CASSPQGVAGNTIYF
>NA|TRBJ2-7|NA|TRBV7-2
TGTGCCAGCAGCTTAGCGGGCAGGCAAGAGCAGTACTTC
CASSLAGRQEQYF
>NA|TRBJ1-2|TRBD1|TRBV6-2/TRBV6-3
TGTGCCAGCAGTTACCGTGGACAGGGGACTGGCTACACCTTC
CASSYRGQGTGYTF
>few|TRBJ1-1|NA|TRBV5-1
TGCGCCAGCAGCTCCAACGACGGGGAGGGCACTGAAGCTTTCTTT
CASSSNDGEGTEAFF
>NA|TRBJ2-1|TRBD2|TRBV4-1
TGCGCCAGCAGCCAAGGGCGGCAGCGGGGCCGCTACAATGAGCAGTTCTTC
CASSQGRQRGRYNEQFF
>NA|TRBJ2-3|TRBD1|TRBV11-3
TGTGCCAGCAGCTTCTCCGGACAGGCTTCCGCAGATACGCAGTATTTT
CASSFSGQASADTQYF
>NA|TRBJ2-3|TRBD2|TRBV5-1
TGCGCCAGCAGCTTAACTAGCGGGGTCACAGATACGCAGTATTTT
CASSLTSGVTDTQYF
>NA|TRBJ2-2|TRBD1|TRBV9
TGTGCCAGCAGCGTAGATCCGGGACAGGAAAGGGAGCTGTTTTTT
CASSVDPGQERELFF
>NA|TRBJ2-1|TRBD1|TRBV5-6
TGTGCCAGCAGATCGGGACAGGGGGTCAATGAGCAGTTCTTC
CASRSGQGVNEQFF
>once|TRBJ1-6|TRBD1|TRBV18
TGTGCCAGCTCACCGGAGGGGGCCGGTTCACCCCTCCACTTT
CASSPEGAGSPLHF
>NA|TRBJ2-1|NA|TRBV5-4
TGTGCCAGCAGCCTGCGGGAAAACAATGAGCAGTTCTTC
CASSLRENNEQFF
>NA|TRBJ1-6|TRBD1|TRBV30
TGTGCCGCGACCCGAGGACAGGGTGATTCACCCCTCCACTTT
CAATRGQGDSPLHF
>NA|TRBJ1-2|TRBD1|TRBV5-6
TGTGCCAGCAGCTTCGCGGACAGGGGCAGACTCTATGGCTACACCTTC
CASSFADRGRLYGYTF
>NA|TRBJ2-5|TRBD2|TRBV5-1
TGCGCCAGCAGCTTGGGGTCTAGCGGGGGGACAGAGACCCAGTACTTC
CASSLGSSGGTETQYF
>NA|TRBJ1-6|TRBD1|TRBV9
TGTGCCAGCAGCGCGGACCCAGGGGGCGATTCACCCCTCCACTTT
CASSADPGGDSPLHF
>NA|TRBJ1-1|NA|TRBV19
TGTGCCAGTAGTACCCGAGGTCCGGGGAACACTGAAGCTTTCTTT
CASSTRGPGNTEAFF
>NA|TRBJ1-2|NA|TRBV12-3/TRBV12-4
TGTGCCAGCAGCACACCCCCCTTGCGGGGCTACACCTTC
CASSTPPLRGYTF
>once|TRBJ2-1|TRBD2|TRBV5-4
TGTGCCAGCAGCTCCCAAAAGCGGGAGCGCGGCAATGAGCAGTTCTTC
CASSSQKRERGNEQFF
>NA|TRBJ1-1|NA|TRBV28
TGTGCCAGCAGTTTCCCTACCGAGGGACTCGGACGGTACACTGAAGCTTTCTTT
CASSFPTEGLGRYTEAFF
>NA|TRBJ1-5|TRBD1|TRBV7-9
TGTGCCAGCAGCCCGGGGGACAGTCGAAATCAGCCCCAGCATTTT
CASSPGDSRNQPQHF
>NA|TRBJ2-3|TRBD1|TRBV7-2
TGTGCCAGCAGCTCTACAGGGGTCACAGATACGCAGTATTTT
CASSSTGVTDTQYF
>NA|TRBJ1-2|NA|TRBV3-1/TRBV3-2
TGTGCCAGCAGCCTACGACACAGAGCTAACTATGGCTACACCTTC
CASSLRHRANYGYTF
>NA|TRBJ2-3|NA|TRBV3-1/TRBV3-2
TGTGCCAGCAGCACCCGTCGGGGAACAGATACGCAGTATTTT
CASSTRRGTDTQYF
>few|TRBJ1-5|NA|TRBV6-2/TRBV6-3
TGTGCCAGCAGTTACTCGAGACAGTTTTCCCCGGCCTTTAGCAATCAGCCCCAGCATTTT
CASSYSRQFSPAFSNQPQHF
>NA|TRBJ2-7|NA|TRBV11-3
TGTGCCAGCAGCTTAGGATCGGAGTCCCACTACTACGAGCAGTACTTC
CASSLGSESHYYEQYF
>NA|TRBJ1-3|NA|TRBV5-6
TGTGCCAGCAGCTTGCTGCCCAGGGCCTACTCTGGAAACACCATATATTTT
CASSLLPRAYSGNTIYF
>NA|TRBJ2-3|NA|TRBV5-1
TGCGCCAGCAGCTTCACACCTCAAACCCCAGATACGCAGTATTTT
CASSFTPQTPDTQYF
>NA|TRBJ1-3|NA|TRBV5-4
TGTGCCAGCAGCGCCGATTCTAATGTATATGGAAACACCATATATTTT
CASSADSNVYGNTIYF
>NA|TRBJ1-3|NA|TRBV2
TGTGCCAGCAGTGCAGCGCGAGGAAACACCATATATTTT
CASSAARGNTIYF
>NA|TRBJ2-5|TRBD2|TRBV2
TGTGCCAGCAGGGGCCGACTAGCGGGGGGAGAGACCCAGTACTTC
CASRGRLAGGETQYF
>NA|TRBJ1-2|NA|TRBV5-6
TGTGCCAGCAGCTTGAATACGGTCGATGGCTACACCTTC
CASSLNTVDGYTF
>NA|TRBJ2-3|TRBD2|TRBV7-8
TGTGCCAGCAGCTTAGTGTCGGCGACTAGCGGGAGCACAGATACGCAGTATTTT
CASSLVSATSGSTDTQYF
>NA|TRBJ2-2|TRBD2|TRBV9
TGTGCCAGCAGCCCGAACACCGGGACTAGCGCGACCGGGGAGCTGTTTTTT
CASSPNTGTSATGELFF
>NA|TRBJ2-3|NA|TRBV5-4
TGTGCCAGCAGTCCTACTTCTAGCACAGATACGCAGTATTTT
CASSPTSSTDTQYF
>few|TRBJ2-7|NA|TRBV6-5
TGTGCCAGCTTCAGTTCCTACGAGCAGTACTTC
CASFSSYEQYF
>NA|TRBJ2-1|TRBD1|TRBV4-1
TGCGCCAGCAGCCCTATAGGACAGGGGCCGGAGCAGTTCTTC
CASSPIGQGPEQFF
>NA|TRBJ1-4|NA|TRBV3-1/TRBV3-2
TGTGCCAGCAGCTCCCGGGGGGCCATCGGGGAAAAACTGTTTTTT
CASSSRGAIGEKLFF
>NA|TRBJ2-5|NA|TRBV5-8
TGTGCCAGCAGCCCACTCGAGACCCAGTACTTC
CASSPLETQYF
>once|TRBJ2-1|NA|TRBV7-2
TGTGCCAGCGGGAGGGGGGGAATTTACAATGAGCAGTTCTTC
CASGRGGIYNEQFF
>NA|TRBJ2-6|TRBD1|TRBV10-3
TGTGCCACCCGGCGGGTTCGGGACAGTATCTCCTCTGGGGCCAACGTCCTGACTTTC
CATRRVRDSISSGANVLTF
>NA|TRBJ2-7|TRBD1|TRBV7-3
TGTGCCAGCAGTAGGGGGCCGTCGAGCTCCTACGAGCAGTACTTC
CASSRGPSSSYEQYF
>NA|TRBJ1-6|TRBD1|TRBV5-5
TGTGCCAGCAGCTTTGGCAGACAGGGGTATAATTCACCCCTCCACTTT
CASSFGRQGYNSPLHF
>NA|TRBJ1-4|NA|TRBV7-2
TGTGCCAGCAGCTTAGGACTGCCGGGGAATGAAAAACTGTTTTTT
CASSLGLPGNEKLFF
>once|TRBJ1-6|TRBD1|TRBV5-6
TGTGCCAGCAGCTTATACAGGGGGCCTTATAATTCACCCCTCCACTTT
CASSLYRGPYNSPLHF
>NA|TRBJ1-2|NA|TRBV9
TGTGCCAGCAGCGTCGGGGGGGCCTGGGATGGCTACACCTTC
CASSVGGAWDGYTF
>NA|TRBJ1-1|TRBD1|TRBV7-6
TGTGCCAGCAGCATTGGGACAGTAAACACTGAAGCTTTCTTT
CASSIGTVNTEAFF
>NA|TRBJ2-2|TRBD2|TRBV19
TGTGCCAGTAGTATCGGGGGGGCGGGTAGCACCGGGGAGCTGTTTTTT
CASSIGGAGSTGELFF
>NA|TRBJ1-2|TRBD1|TRBV3-1/TRBV3-2
TGTGCCAGCAGCCAGACAGGGTTCGGTTCGTCGGGGTATGGCTACACCTTC
CASSQTGFGSSGYGYTF
>few|TRBJ2-5|TRBD2|TRBV6-1
TGTGCCAGCAGTGTCCTAGCGGGAGGACCTCAAGAGACCCAGTACTTC
CASSVLAGGPQETQYF
>NA|TRBJ2-2|NA|TRBV5-1
TGCGCCAGCAGCTTGGGATCAGGGTGGGACACCGGGGAGCTGTTTTTT
CASSLGSGWDTGELFF
>NA|TRBJ1-5|TRBD1|TRBV6-5
TGTGCCAGCAGCGACAGGGTTCAGCCCCAGCATTTT
CASSDRVQPQHF
>NA|TRBJ1-4|TRBD1|TRBV5-4
TGTGCCAGCAGCTTGGGAACAGGGGCGGGTAATGAAAAACTGTTTTTT
CASSLGTGAGNEKLFF